This T cell receptor beta chain was sequenced during a study of cytomegalovirus exposure and HLA in healthy donors. Study observations and caveats: Most TCR sequences were rare, but some public TCRs occurred in many donors. Investigators reported over 150 TCR beta chains as tied to cytomegalovirus.

The method was immunoSEQ multiplex PCR; TCRdb's version includes in-frame clones alone and lacks a portion of them. Among about 300,000 clones, roughly 90% were seen once, and the ten largest hold 0.92%. Between the trimmed V and J ends, which lost 0 bases and 6 bases, there was a span of 19 bases. CDR1 is SGHRS, CDR2 YFSETQ, per germline. The CDR3 runs to 18 residues. The table lists this clone with a few counts. The antigen is undetermined. The sequence came from a young woman in good health and CMV-seronegative. Sequenced input: PBMCs. The V call is TRBV5-1, the J call TRBJ1-6; D gene uncertain. The CDR3, as DNA: TGCGCCAGCAGCTTGGCGTCTCGGCCCCCGGAGCGTAATTCACCCCTCCACTTT. Protein sequence: CASSLASRPPERNSPLHF. The full variable domain, rest sourced from reference TRBV5-1 and TRBJ1-6, is KAGVTQTPRYLIKTRGQQVTLSCSPISGHRSVSWYQQTPGQGLQFLFEYFSETQRNKGNFPGRFSGRQFSNSRSEMNVSTLELGDSALYLCASSLASRPPERNSPLHFGNGTRLTVT.